This T cell receptor beta chain was sequenced during a study of identical twins. This clonotype was picked up a small number of times. TCRdb re-called the 5' RACE reads through MiXCR, storing one row per CDR3 protein. The sample carries 1.5 million or so distinct CDR3 sequences, around 33% recorded once. The clonotype originates from a newborn girl in good health. Input material: cord blood.

The CDR3 protein is CSARPKGYYEQYF. CDR3 DNA: TGCAGTGCTAGACCCAAAGGCTACTACGAGCAGTACTTC. The genes are TRBV20-1 and TRBJ2-7; no clear D. CDR3 length: 13 amino acids. Trimming took 2 bases from V and 3 from J, leaving 11 bases between them. The germline V gene encodes CDR1 DFQATT and CDR2 SNEGSKA (reference sequence).